A single sample gave rise to the 9 T cell receptor beta chains below, sequenced in a study of cytomegalovirus exposure and HLA in healthy donors. Clones were sequenced by immunoSEQ multiplex PCR, and TCRdb holds only the in-frame ones, with some missing. The sample has about 360,000 clones; about nine tenths are singletons. Sequencing was performed on PBMCs. These receptors were collected from a woman younger than 35 in good health and CMV-seronegative.

This sequence joins TRBV11-2 and TRBJ2-5; weak D call: TRBD2 (5 bases). Deletions cut 8 bases from V and 4 bases from J, with 11 bases between. The germline V gene has CDR1 SGHAT and CDR2 FQNNGV. This CDR3 region has 12 residues. In DNA form, the CDR3 reads TGTGCCAGCCGGGGTATAAGAGAGACCCAGTACTTC. It yields the protein CASRGIRETQYF.

A remark on this clone: The same CDR3 is also encoded by other DNA sequences in this sample. The gene calls are TRBV27 and TRBJ2-7; 8 bases agree with TRBD2. CDR1 is MNHEY, CDR2 SMNVEV, per germline (reference sequence). The CDR3 runs 14 residues. The ends lost 5 bases at V and 3 bases at J; junction bases unmatched: 6. The CDR3 bases are TGTGCCAGCAGTCTCAGAACTAGCGGCTACGAGCAGTACTTC. It yields the protein CASSLRTSGYEQYF.

The rearrangement uses TRBV2 and TRBJ1-5, with D possibly TRBD1 on 5 matching bases. Germline CDR1 reads SNHLY; CDR2 reads FYNNEI. This CDR3 has 15 residues. V was shortened by 6 bases and J by 4 bases, with 16 bases between the two germline ends. CDR3 DNA: TGTGCCAGCAGCCGCTCCAGGGAATGGAATCAGCCCCAGCATTTT. Encoded protein: CASSRSREWNQPQHF.

V usage is TRBV6-1 and J usage is TRBJ1-4, with 7 bases lining up with TRBD1. V shed 2 bases, J shed 2 bases, and the junction held 2 bases outside the gene matches. Germline CDR1 and CDR2: MNHNS and SASEGT. The CDR3 totals 15 residues. The chain's CDR3 is CASSELGGTNEKLFF. The DNA for the CDR3 is TGTGCCAGCAGTGAACTAGGGGGCACTAATGAAAAACTGTTTTTT.

The chain carries TRBV11-2 and TRBJ1-1, with D maybe TRBD1 (5 bases). This CDR3 is 14 amino acids long. CDR1 is SGHAT, CDR2 FQNNGV, per germline. Trimming cost V 2 bases and J 0 bases, with 7 bases left between them. In nucleotides, the CDR3 is TGTGCCAGCAGCTTATGGGGCTTGAACACTGAAGCTTTCTTT. Encoded protein: CASSLWGLNTEAFF.

V is TRBV7-6 and J is TRBJ1-2, with a possible D match to TRBD1 (6 bases). Trimming removed 5 bases at V and 4 bases at J, with 17 bases between. The germline V gene encodes CDR1 SGHVS and CDR2 FNYEAQ. The length of the CDR3 is 15 residues. In DNA, the CDR3 is TGTGCCAGCAGCACTTCCACAGGGTTGGGCTATGGCTACACCTTC. It specifies CASSTSTGLGYGYTF.

This rearrangement joins TRBV28 to TRBJ1-5; D is possibly TRBD1 (5 bases). V shed 8 bases and J shed 4 bases, with 18 bases lying between them. Germline CDR1 MDHEN, CDR2 SYDVKM. The CDR3 loop spans 15 amino acids. The CDR3 loop reads CASHALGRANQPQHF. The CDR3 nucleotides are TGTGCCAGCCACGCATTGGGCAGGGCAAATCAGCCCCAGCATTTT.

This chain joins TRBV13 and TRBJ2-1; 12 bases align to TRBD2. With 8 bases clipped from V and 9 bases from J, the junction kept 8 bases outside the gene matches. Looked up from germline, CDR1 is PRHDT and CDR2 is FYEKMQ (reference sequence). The CDR3 consists of 14 residues. This CDR3 reads CASETSGSIGEQFF. The CDR3 coding sequence is TGTGCCAGCGAGACTAGCGGGAGTATAGGTGAGCAGTTCTTC.

This chain uses TRBV2 with TRBJ1-1, with D possibly matching TRBD1 (5 bases). The CDR3 is 15 amino acids. Germline-derived CDR1 and CDR2 are SNHLY and FYNNEI. V was trimmed by 8 bases and J by 4 bases, leaving 20 bases between them. The CDR3 spells CASVDVEGRATEAFF. The DNA for the CDR3 is TGTGCCAGCGTAGACGTCGAGGGGAGGGCCACTGAAGCTTTCTTT.